A single sample is the source of the 6 T cell receptor beta chains below, sequenced in a study of T cells in Graves' hyperthyroidism and ophthalmopathy. Amplification targeted TCR beta CDR3 regions from RNA transcripts. Initially, a first-round RT-PCR of the TCR CDR3 employed the HTBI primer set. TCRdb reanalysed the multiplex PCR reads using MiXCR and keeps one entry per CDR3 protein. This sample yields about 720,000 distinct CDR3 sequences, of which roughly 15% are seen a single time; under 9.5% belongs to the top ten. Sequencing was performed on blood. Receptor source: a man between 18 and 29 years old with Graves' hyperthyroidism.

This clonotype was detected many times. The CDR3 spells CASSSGMSRLTQHF. For the CDR3, the DNA is TGTGCCAGCAGTTCCGGGATGTCCAGGTTGACCCAGCATTTT. The rearrangement joins TRBV28 to TRBJ1-5; D is undetermined. The germline gives CDR1 MDHEN, CDR2 SYDVKM. The V end lost 4 bases, the J end lost 11 bases, and 18 bases lay between the germline ends. The CDR3 runs 14 residues.

This clonotype was picked up many times. The CDR3 reads CASSPSRVGGSEQFF. The CDR3 nucleotides are TGCGCCAGCTCCCCCTCGCGGGTGGGGGGCAGTGAGCAGTTCTTC. This chain joins TRBV5-1 and TRBJ2-1; D assignment may be TRBD1 or TRBD2 (6 bases each). Trimming stripped 7 bases from V and 9 bases from J, with 23 bases between. The CDR3 is made up of 15 amino acids. Germline CDR1 is SGHRS and CDR2 is YFSETQ. Full variable domain (outside the CDR3, taken from reference TRBV5-1 and TRBJ2-1): KAGVTQTPRYLIKTRGQQVTLSCSPISGHRSVSWYQQTPGQGLQFLFEYFSETQRNKGNFPGRFSGRQFSNSRSEMNVSTLELGDSALYLCASSPSRVGGSEQFFGPGTRLTVL.

In this sample, this clonotype turned up a few times. The chain combines TRBV9 with TRBJ2-1, with TRBD2 matching 12 bases. CDR1 is SGDLS, CDR2 YYNGEE, per germline. This CDR3 spans 17 amino acids. V trimming: 4 bases; J trimming: 4 bases; junction bases outside the gene matches: 9. The CDR3 sequence: CASSRGTTSGGYNEQFF. CDR3 DNA sequence: TGTGCCAGCAGCCGGGGGACGACTAGCGGGGGATACAATGAGCAGTTCTTC. The whole variable domain, filled in from reference TRBV9 and TRBJ2-1, reads DSGVTQTPKHLITATGQRVTLRCSPRSGDLSVYWYQQSLDQGLQFLIQYYNGEERAKGNILERFSAQQFPDLHSELNLSSLELGDSALYFCASSRGTTSGGYNEQFFGPGTRLTVL.

The chain joins TRBV24-1 to TRBJ1-5; D is ambiguous. Germline V gene lookup returns CDR1 KGHDR and CDR2 SFDVKD. This CDR3 contains 15 residues. V shed 3 bases and J shed 0 bases, with 8 bases lying between them. CDR3 bases: TGTGCCACCAGTGATAGGACTTATAGCAATCAGCCCCAGCATTTT. Translation gives CATSDRTYSNQPQHF.

In this sample, this clonotype turned up a few times. CDR3 loop: CASSGTSGSPGELFF. CDR3 DNA sequence: TGTGCCAGCAGTGGGACTAGCGGGAGTCCCGGGGAGCTGTTTTTT. This chain connects TRBV6-1 to TRBJ2-2, with TRBD2 matching 13 bases. V shed 4 bases, J shed 6 bases, and the junction held 2 bases outside the gene matches. CDR3 length equals 15 residues. CDR1 MNHNS and CDR2 SASEGT come from the germline V gene.

The CDR3 DNA reads TGTGCCAGCACCGCAGGAGGGACTGGGGCCAACGTCCTGACTTTC. It specifies CASTAGGTGANVLTF. This sequence joins TRBV25-1 and TRBJ2-6, with D possibly matching TRBD2 (6 bases). Germline V gene data show CDR1 as MGHDK and CDR2 as SYGVNS. The CDR3 covers 15 residues. Trimming removed 7 bases at V and 2 bases at J, with 12 bases between.